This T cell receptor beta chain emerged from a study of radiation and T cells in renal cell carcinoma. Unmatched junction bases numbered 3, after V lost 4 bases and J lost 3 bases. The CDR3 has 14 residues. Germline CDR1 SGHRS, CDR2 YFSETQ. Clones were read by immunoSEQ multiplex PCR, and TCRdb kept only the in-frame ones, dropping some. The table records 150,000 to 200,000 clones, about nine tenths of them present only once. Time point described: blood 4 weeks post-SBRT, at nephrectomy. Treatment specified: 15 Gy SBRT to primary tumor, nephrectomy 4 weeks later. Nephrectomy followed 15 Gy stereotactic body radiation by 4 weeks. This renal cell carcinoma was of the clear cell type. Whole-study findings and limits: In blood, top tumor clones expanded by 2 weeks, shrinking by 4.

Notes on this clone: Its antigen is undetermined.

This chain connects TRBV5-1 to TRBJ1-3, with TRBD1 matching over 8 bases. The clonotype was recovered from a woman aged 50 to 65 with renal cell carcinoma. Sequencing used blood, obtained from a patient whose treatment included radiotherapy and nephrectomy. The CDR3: CASSIGQGGNTIYF. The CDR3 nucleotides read TGCGCCAGCAGCATCGGACAGGGTGGAAACACCATATATTTT. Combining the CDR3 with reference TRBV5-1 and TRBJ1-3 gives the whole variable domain KAGVTQTPRYLIKTRGQQVTLSCSPISGHRSVSWYQQTPGQGLQFLFEYFSETQRNKGNFPGRFSGRQFSNSRSEMNVSTLELGDSALYLCASSIGQGGNTIYFGEGSWLTVV.